One and the same sample provided the 10 T cell receptor beta chains below, sequenced in a study of tumor-infiltrating lymphocytes in primary liver carcinoma. Germline DNA was extracted alongside blood RNA, which was obtained from unsorted whole blood. TCR beta cDNA was prepared out of 500 ng total RNA by means of a constant-region primer. Three-round nested multiplex PCR performed with slightly modified ARM-PCR produced the TCR beta libraries. The two initial PCR rounds, roughly 11 cycles each, used TRBV1-TRBV30 forward and C-beta reverse primers. TCRdb redid the calling of the multiplex PCR reads with MiXCR, one entry per CDR3 protein. The table lists a few hundred thousand distinct CDR3 sequences, 58% of them singletons, with about a sixth in the top ten. Sequenced sample: peripheral blood. These receptors were obtained from a woman aged 25 to 45 with primary liver carcinoma and hepatitis B virus infection.

The chain links TRBV6-1 to TRBJ2-4, with a tentative D call TRBD1 (8 bases). The V gene's germline CDR1 is MNHNS and CDR2 SASEGT. Trimming removed 3 bases from V and 6 bases from J, with 18 bases in between. This CDR3 has 16 amino acids. The CDR3 spells CASSDTGGEFRNIQYF. The DNA of the CDR3 is TGTGCCAGCAGTGATACAGGGGGGGAGTTTAGAAACATTCAGTACTTC.

With respect to this clonotype: A read error is possible here, since a much larger clone lies one base away. The chain recombines TRBV4-3 with TRBJ2-2; the D gene is possibly TRBD2 (6 bases). The CDR3 length is 15 residues. From germline, CDR1 is LGHNA and CDR2 YSLEER. CDR3 in amino acids: CASGEEGSKTGELFF. The CDR3 region has the DNA TGCGCCAGCGGGGAGGAGGGATCGAAGACCGGGGAGCTGTTTTTT.

This clonotype was detected only a few times. The chain is built from TRBV5-4 and TRBJ1-2; possibly TRBD1 for D (6 bases). The ends were cut back, 6 bases at V and 5 bases at J, with 20 bases in the middle. This CDR3 has 15 amino acids. Germline CDR1 reads SGHNT; CDR2 reads YYREEE (reference sequence). CDR3 region: CASTPADRDLYGYTF. Here the CDR3 DNA reads TGTGCCAGCACCCCTGCGGACAGAGATCTTTATGGCTACACCTTC.

A single count supports this clonotype. DNA of the CDR3: TGTGCCACCAGTGACGGAACCGCCTACGAGCAGTACTTC. This codes for CATSDGTAYEQYF. The V call is TRBV24-1, the J call TRBJ2-7; D gene ambiguous. The CDR3 consists of 13 residues. Germline CDR1 KGHDR, CDR2 SFDVKD. The germline V and J ends were trimmed by 4 bases and 2 bases, with 8 bases remaining between them.

This chain joins TRBV6-6 and TRBJ2-1, with TRBD1 matching over 11 bases. After removal of 6 bases from V and 7 bases from J, the junction contained 8 bases not matched to a gene. This CDR3 spans 15 amino acids. Germline values: CDR1 MNHNY, CDR2 SVGAGI (reference sequence). The CDR3 DNA reads as TGTGCCAGCAGGGACGGGACAGGGGGTCAAAATGAGCAGTTCTTC. This sequence encodes CASRDGTGGQNEQFF.

The chain joins TRBV6-5 to TRBJ1-1; D ambiguous. The CDR3 is 16 residues long. Looked up from germline, CDR1 is MNHEY and CDR2 is SVGAGI. V was clipped by 0 bases and J by 6 bases, with 17 bases between them. The CDR3 protein is CASSYSVTPRRAEAFF. For the CDR3, the DNA is TGTGCCAGCAGTTACTCCGTTACTCCCCGGCGGGCTGAAGCTTTCTTT.

This clonotype was counted only a few times. This chain connects TRBV28 to TRBJ2-5; a possible D gene is TRBD2 (5 bases). Germline CDR1 is MDHEN and CDR2 is SYDVKM. Trimming took off 2 bases at V and 0 bases at J, with 13 bases between the two ends. CDR3 size: 16 residues. The CDR3 DNA sequence: TGTGCCAGCAGTTTAGCCTCGCGCGGGTACCAAGAGACCCAGTACTTC. Residues: CASSLASRGYQETQYF.

With respect to this clonotype: A much larger clone is a single base away; this may be a read error. The V gene is TRBV11-2, the J gene TRBJ2-1; 7 bases align to TRBD2. Trimming removed 1 base from V and 0 bases from J; junction bases left unmatched: 21. Germline V gene sequence: CDR1 SGHAT, CDR2 FQNNGV. This CDR3 has 22 residues. CDR3 sequence reads: CASSLGTPHRVAGPSSYNEQFF. DNA of the CDR3: TGTGCCAGCAGCTTAGGAACGCCTCACAGAGTAGCGGGCCCTAGCTCCTACAATGAGCAGTTCTTC.

V and J are TRBV12-3 or TRBV12-4 and TRBJ2-1; TRBD1 matches 10 bases. The J segment lost 8 bases and the V segment lost 0 bases, leaving 7 bases of the junction unmatched. This CDR3 is built from 16 residues. The CDR3 DNA reads as TGTGCCAGCAGTTTAGCAGGAACGACAGGGGGCGATGAGCAGTTCTTC. This codes for CASSLAGTTGGDEQFF.

Note on this clonotype: One base away lies a much larger clone, so this may be a sequencing read error. J is TRBJ2-3 and V is TRBV14; TRBD2 matches 10 bases. The CDR3 totals 15 residues. CDR1 and CDR2 (germline): SGHDN, FVKESK. The V segment lost 4 bases and the J segment 5 bases; nucleotides outside the gene matches: 6. CDR3 loop: CASSLLAGLRDTQYF. DNA for the CDR3: TGTGCCAGCAGCCTACTAGCGGGACTGAGAGATACGCAGTATTTT.